This T cell receptor (beta chain) derives from a study of shared clonotypes between healthy human individuals. Method: immunoSEQ multiplex PCR; TCRdb's copy keeps in-frame clones and lacks some. The top ten clones hold around 0.45% of a sample with over a million clones, 95% to 99% of them seen once. Germline-derived CDR1 and CDR2 are SGHAT and FQNNGV. CDR3 length: 16 amino acids. V trimming: 1 base; J trimming: 5 bases; junction bases outside the gene matches: 9. This chain connects TRBV11-2 to TRBJ2-5, with TRBD1 identical over 8 bases. Sequencing input: naive CD4+ T cells sorted from blood. The sample's subset: CD45RA+ positively selected. The receptor's source is a man aged 25 to 40 in good health. CDR3 coding DNA: TGTGCCAGCAGCTTAGGGGGCACAGGGGGGTTTGAGACCCAGTACTTC. It is translated as CASSLGGTGGFETQYF.